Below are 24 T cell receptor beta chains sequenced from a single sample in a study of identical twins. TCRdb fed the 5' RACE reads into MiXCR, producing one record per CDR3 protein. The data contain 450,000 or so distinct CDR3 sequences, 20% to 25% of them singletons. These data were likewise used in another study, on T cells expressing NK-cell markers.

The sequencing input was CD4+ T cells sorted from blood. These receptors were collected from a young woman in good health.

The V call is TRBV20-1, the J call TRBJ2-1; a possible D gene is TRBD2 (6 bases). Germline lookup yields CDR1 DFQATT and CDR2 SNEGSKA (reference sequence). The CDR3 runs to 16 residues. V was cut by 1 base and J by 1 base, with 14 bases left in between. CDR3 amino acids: CSARVSGTLSYNEQFF. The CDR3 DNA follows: TGCAGTGCTAGAGTCTCCGGGACTCTATCCTACAATGAGCAGTTCTTC.

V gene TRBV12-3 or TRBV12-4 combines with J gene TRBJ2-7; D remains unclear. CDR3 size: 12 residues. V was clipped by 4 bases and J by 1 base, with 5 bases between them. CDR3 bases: TGTGCCAGCAGTTACATATCCTACGAGCAGTACTTC. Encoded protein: CASSYISYEQYF.

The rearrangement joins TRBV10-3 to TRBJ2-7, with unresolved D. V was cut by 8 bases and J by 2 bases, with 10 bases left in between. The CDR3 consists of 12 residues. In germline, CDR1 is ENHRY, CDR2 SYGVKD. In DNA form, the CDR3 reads TGTGCCATCTCGACCTTCCCCTACGAGCAGTACTTC. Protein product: CAISTFPYEQYF.

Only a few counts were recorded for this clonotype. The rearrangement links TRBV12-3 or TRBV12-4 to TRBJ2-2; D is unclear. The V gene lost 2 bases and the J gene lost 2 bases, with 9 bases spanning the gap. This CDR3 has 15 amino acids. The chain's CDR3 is CASSLREINTGELFF. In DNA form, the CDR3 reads TGTGCCAGCAGTTTAAGGGAAATTAACACCGGGGAGCTGTTTTTT.

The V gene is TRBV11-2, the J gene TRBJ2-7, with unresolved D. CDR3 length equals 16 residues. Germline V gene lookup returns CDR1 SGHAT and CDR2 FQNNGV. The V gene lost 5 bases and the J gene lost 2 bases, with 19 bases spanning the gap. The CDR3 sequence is CASSPTAWVETYEQYF. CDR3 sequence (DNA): TGTGCCAGCAGCCCGACCGCCTGGGTAGAGACCTACGAGCAGTACTTC.

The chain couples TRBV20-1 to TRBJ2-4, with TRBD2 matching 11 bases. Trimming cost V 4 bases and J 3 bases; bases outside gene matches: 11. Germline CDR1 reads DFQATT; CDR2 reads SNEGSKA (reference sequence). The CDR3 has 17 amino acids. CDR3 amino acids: CSATTGTSGGGKNIQYF. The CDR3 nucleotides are TGCAGTGCTACCACCGGGACTAGCGGCGGAGGCAAAAACATTCAGTACTTC.

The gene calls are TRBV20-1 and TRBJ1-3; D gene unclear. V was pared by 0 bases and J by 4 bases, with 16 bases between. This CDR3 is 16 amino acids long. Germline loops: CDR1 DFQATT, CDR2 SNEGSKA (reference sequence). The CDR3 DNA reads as TGCAGTGCTAGAGATGGGATAGGAGGGCCCGGAAACACCATATATTTT. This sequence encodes CSARDGIGGPGNTIYF.

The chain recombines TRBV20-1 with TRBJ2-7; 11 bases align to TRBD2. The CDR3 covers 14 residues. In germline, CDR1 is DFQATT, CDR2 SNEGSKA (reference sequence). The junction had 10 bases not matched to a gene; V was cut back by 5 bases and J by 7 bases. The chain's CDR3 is CSASTSGAPGEQYF. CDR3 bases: TGCAGTGCTTCGACTAGCGGGGCCCCAGGGGAGCAGTACTTC.

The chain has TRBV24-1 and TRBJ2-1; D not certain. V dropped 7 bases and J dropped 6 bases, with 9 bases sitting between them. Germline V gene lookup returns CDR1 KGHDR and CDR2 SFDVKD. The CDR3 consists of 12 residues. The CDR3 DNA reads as TGTGCCACCAGCCTCGGCGGCAATGAGCAGTTCTTC. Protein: CATSLGGNEQFF.

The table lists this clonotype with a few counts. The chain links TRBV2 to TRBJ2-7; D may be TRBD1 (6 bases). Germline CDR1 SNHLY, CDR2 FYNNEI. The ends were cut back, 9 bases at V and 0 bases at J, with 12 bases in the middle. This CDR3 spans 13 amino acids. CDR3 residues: CARRDRSSYEQYF. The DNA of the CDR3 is TGTGCCAGAAGAGACAGGAGCTCCTACGAGCAGTACTTC.

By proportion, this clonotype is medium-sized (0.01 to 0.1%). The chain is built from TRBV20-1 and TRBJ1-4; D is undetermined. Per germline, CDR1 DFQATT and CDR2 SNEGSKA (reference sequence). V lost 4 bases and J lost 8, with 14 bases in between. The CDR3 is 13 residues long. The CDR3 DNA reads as TGCAGTGCTATAGTCACGACGGGGGAAAAACTGTTTTTT. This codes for CSAIVTTGEKLFF.

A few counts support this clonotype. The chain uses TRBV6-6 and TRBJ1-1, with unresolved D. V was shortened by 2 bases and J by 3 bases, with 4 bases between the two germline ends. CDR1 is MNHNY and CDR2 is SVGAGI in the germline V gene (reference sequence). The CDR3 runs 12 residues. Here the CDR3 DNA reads TGTGCCAGCAGTTACCCGGACACTGAAGCTTTCTTT. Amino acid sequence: CASSYPDTEAFF.

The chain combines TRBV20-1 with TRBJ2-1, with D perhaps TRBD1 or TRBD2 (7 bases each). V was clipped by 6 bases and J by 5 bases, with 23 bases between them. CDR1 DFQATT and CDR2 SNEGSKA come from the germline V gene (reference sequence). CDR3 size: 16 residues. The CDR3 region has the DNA TGCAGTGCCAGGGGGACCTGGGCTAGCGGAAACAATGAGCAGTTCTTC. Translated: CSARGTWASGNNEQFF.

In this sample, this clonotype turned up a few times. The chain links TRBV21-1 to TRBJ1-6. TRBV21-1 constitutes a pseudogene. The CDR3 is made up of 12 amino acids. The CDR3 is CASSKKNSPLHF. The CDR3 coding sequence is TGTGCCAGCAGCAAAAAGAATTCACCCCTCCACTTT.

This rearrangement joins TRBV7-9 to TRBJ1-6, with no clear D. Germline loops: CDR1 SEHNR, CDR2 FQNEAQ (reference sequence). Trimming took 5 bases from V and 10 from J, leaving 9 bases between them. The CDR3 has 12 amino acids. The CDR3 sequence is CASSLLASPLHF. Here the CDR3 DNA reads TGTGCCAGCAGCCTTCTAGCGTCACCCCTCCACTTT.

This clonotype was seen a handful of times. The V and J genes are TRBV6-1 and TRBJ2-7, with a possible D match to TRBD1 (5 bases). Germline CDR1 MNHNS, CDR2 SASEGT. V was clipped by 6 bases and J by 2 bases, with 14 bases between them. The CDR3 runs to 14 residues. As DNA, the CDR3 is TGTGCCAGCAGACTAACAGGATTTACCTACGAGCAGTACTTC. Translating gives CASRLTGFTYEQYF.

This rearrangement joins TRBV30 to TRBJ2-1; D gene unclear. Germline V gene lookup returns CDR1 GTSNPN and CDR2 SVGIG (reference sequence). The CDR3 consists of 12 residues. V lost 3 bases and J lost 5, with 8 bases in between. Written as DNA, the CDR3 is TGTGCCTGGAGGGGCCTAAACAATGAGCAGTTCTTC. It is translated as CAWRGLNNEQFF.

DNA of the CDR3: TGCGCCAGCAGCTTGGCCGGGGGGGCGAGGGAGCAGTACTTC. Protein product: CASSLAGGAREQYF. This rearrangement joins TRBV5-1 to TRBJ2-7, with TRBD2 identical over 8 bases. The CDR3 consists of 14 residues. V trimming: 0 bases; J trimming: 7 bases; junction bases outside the gene matches: 6. Germline V gene data show CDR1 as SGHRS and CDR2 as YFSETQ.

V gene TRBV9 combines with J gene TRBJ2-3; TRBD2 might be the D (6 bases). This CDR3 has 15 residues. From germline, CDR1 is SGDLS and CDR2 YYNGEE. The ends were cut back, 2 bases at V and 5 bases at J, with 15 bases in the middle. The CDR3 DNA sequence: TGTGCCAGCAGCGTTGGTGGGGGACTTAAAGATACGCAGTATTTT. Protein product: CASSVGGGLKDTQYF.

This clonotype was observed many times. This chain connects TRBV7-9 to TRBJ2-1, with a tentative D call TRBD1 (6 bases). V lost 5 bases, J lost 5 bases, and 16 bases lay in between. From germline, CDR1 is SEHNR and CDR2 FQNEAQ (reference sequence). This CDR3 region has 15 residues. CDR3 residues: CASSPPGHPNNEQFF. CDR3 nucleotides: TGTGCCAGCAGCCCCCCGGGACACCCTAACAATGAGCAGTTCTTC. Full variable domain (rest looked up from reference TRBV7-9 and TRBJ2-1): DTGVSQNPRHKITKRGQNVTFRCDPISEHNRLYWYRQTLGQGPEFLTYFQNEAQLEKSRLLSDRFSAERPKGSFSTLEIQRTEQGDSAMYLCASSPPGHPNNEQFFGPGTRLTVL.

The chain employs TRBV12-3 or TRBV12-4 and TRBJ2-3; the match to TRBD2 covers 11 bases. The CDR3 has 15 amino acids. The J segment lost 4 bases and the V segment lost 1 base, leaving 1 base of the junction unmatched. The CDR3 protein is CASSLVLAGADTQYF. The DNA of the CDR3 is TGTGCCAGCAGTTTAGTACTAGCGGGAGCAGATACGCAGTATTTT.

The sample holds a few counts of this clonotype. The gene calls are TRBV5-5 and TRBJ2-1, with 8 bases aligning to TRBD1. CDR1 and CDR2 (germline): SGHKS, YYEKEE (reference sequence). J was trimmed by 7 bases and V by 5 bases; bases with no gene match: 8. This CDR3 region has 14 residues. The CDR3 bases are TGTGCCAGCAGTTACAGGGGGGTGAATAATGAGCAGTTCTTC. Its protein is CASSYRGVNNEQFF.

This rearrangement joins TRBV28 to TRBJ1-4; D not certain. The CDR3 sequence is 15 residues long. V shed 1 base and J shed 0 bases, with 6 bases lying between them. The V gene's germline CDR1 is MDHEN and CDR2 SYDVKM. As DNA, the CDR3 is TGTGCCAGCAGTTTATCCTATACAACTAATGAAAAACTGTTTTTT. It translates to CASSLSYTTNEKLFF. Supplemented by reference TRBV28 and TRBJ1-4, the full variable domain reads DVKVTQSSRYLVKRTGEKVFLECVQDMDHENMFWYRQDPGLGLRLIYFSYDVKMKEKGDIPEGYSVSREKKERFSLILESASTNQTSMYLCASSLSYTTNEKLFFGSGTQLSVL.

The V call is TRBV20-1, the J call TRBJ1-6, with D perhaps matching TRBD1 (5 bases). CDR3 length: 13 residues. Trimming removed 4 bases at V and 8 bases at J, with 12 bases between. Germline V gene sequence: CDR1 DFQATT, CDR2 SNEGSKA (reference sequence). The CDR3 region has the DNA TGCAGTGCTACCAGGGTGGGCGATTCACCCCTCCACTTT. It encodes CSATRVGDSPLHF.